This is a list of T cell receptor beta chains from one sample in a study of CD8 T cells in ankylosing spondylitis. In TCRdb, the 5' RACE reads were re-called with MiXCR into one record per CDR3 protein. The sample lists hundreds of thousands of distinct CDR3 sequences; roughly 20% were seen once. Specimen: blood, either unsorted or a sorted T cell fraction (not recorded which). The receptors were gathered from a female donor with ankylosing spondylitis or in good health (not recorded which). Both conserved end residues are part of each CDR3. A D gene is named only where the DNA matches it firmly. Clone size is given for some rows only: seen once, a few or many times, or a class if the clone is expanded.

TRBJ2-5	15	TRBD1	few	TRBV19	CASSIGTGGAETQYF	TGTGCCAGTAGTATAGGCACAGGGGGCGCGGAGACCCAGTACTTC
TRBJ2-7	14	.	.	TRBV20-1	CSANPSGPLYEQYF	TGCAGTGCTAATCCCTCTGGGCCGCTCTACGAGCAGTACTTC
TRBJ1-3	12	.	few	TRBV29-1	CSVGLSGNTIYF	TGCAGCGTTGGACTTTCTGGAAACACCATATATTTT
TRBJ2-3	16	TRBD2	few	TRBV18	CASSPRTSGRTDTQYF	TGTGCCAGCTCACCGCGGACTAGCGGGAGGACAGATACGCAGTATTTT
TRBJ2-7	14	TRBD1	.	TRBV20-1	CSASLGQETYEQYF	TGCAGTGCTAGCCTTGGACAGGAAACCTACGAGCAGTACTTC
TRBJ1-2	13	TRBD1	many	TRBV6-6	CASGADRDYGYTF	TGTGCCAGCGGGGCGGACAGGGACTATGGCTACACCTTC
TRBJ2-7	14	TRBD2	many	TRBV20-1	CSARPLAGPYEQYF	TGCAGTGCTAGACCTCTAGCGGGTCCCTACGAGCAGTACTTC
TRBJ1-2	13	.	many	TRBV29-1	CSVEDQVSYGYTF	TGCAGCGTTGAAGACCAAGTCTCCTATGGCTACACCTTC
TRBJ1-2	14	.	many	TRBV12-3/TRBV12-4	CASSLGPTNYGYTF	TGTGCCAGCAGTTTAGGTCCGACGAACTATGGCTACACCTTC
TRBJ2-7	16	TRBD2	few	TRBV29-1	CSVEDLGTSGTYEQYF	TGCAGCGTTGAAGACCTTGGGACTAGCGGAACCTACGAGCAGTACTTC
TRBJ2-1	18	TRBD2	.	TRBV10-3	CATQGLAGGVSSYNEQFF	TGTGCCACCCAGGGACTAGCGGGAGGCGTGAGCTCCTACAATGAGCAGTTCTTC
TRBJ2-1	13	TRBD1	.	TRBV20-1	CSARQGARNEQFF	TGCAGTGCTAGACAGGGGGCGCGCAATGAGCAGTTCTTC
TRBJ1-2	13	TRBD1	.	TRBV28	CASKIDRERGYTF	TGTGCCAGCAAGATTGACAGGGAGAGGGGCTACACCTTC
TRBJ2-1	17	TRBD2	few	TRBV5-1	CASSLAASGDNYNEQFF	TGCGCCAGCAGCTTGGCGGCTAGCGGGGATAATTACAATGAGCAGTTCTTC
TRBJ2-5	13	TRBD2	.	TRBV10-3	CAIRGTRDETQYF	TGTGCCATCAGGGGGACTAGAGATGAGACCCAGTACTTC
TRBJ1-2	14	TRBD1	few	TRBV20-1	CSASALRTGSGYTF	TGCAGTGCTAGCGCTCTTCGGACAGGGTCTGGCTACACCTTC
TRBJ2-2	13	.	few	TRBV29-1	CSVSGSQGGELFF	TGCAGCGTTTCCGGGAGTCAAGGCGGGGAGCTGTTTTTT
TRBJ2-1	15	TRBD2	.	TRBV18	CASSPGTSGKLGQFF	TGTGCCAGCTCACCAGGGACTAGCGGAAAGTTGGGGCAGTTCTTC
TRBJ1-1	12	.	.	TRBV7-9	CASSPGMRESFF	TGTGCCAGCAGCCCAGGGATGAGGGAGTCTTTCTTT
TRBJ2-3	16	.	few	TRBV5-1	CASKGGSQSYTDTQYF	TGCGCCAGCAAGGGGGGAAGTCAAAGCTACACAGATACGCAGTATTTT
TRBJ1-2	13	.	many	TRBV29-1	CSADSAGNYGYTF	TGCAGCGCCGACAGCGCAGGGAACTATGGCTACACCTTC
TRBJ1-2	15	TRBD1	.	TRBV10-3	CAISTGTGIGYGYTF	TGTGCCATCAGTACCGGGACAGGCATTGGATATGGCTACACCTTC
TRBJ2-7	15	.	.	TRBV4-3	CASSQEGGPPYEQYF	TGCGCCAGCAGCCAAGAGGGGGGTCCCCCCTACGAGCAGTACTTC
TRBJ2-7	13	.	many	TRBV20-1	CSAERTPSYEQYF	TGCAGTGCTGAAAGGACACCATCCTACGAGCAGTACTTC
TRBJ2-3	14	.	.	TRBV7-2	CASSFPSSTDTQYF	TGTGCCAGCAGCTTTCCTAGCTCGACAGATACGCAGTATTTT
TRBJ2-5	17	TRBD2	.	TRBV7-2	CASSFGLARGTEETQYF	TGTGCCAGCAGCTTCGGACTAGCTCGGGGTACCGAAGAGACCCAGTACTTC
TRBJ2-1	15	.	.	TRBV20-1	CSAGVSSGLYNEQFF	TGCAGTGCTGGGGTGTCCAGCGGTCTTTACAATGAGCAGTTCTTC
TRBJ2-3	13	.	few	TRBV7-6	CASSLTGRAGQYF	TGTGCCAGCAGCTTAACCGGACGGGCAGGGCAGTATTTT
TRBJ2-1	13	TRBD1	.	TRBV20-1	CSARQGTYNEQFF	TGCAGTGCCCGACAGGGAACTTACAATGAGCAGTTCTTC
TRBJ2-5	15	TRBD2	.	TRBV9	CASSPTSGIQETQYF	TGTGCCAGCAGCCCGACTAGCGGGATACAAGAGACCCAGTACTTC
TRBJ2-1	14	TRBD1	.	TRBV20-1	CSATDRAGRNEQFF	TGCAGTGCCACCGACAGGGCAGGAAGGAATGAGCAGTTCTTC
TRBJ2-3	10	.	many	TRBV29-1	CSVRPDTQYF	TGCAGCGTTCGCCCAGATACGCAGTATTTT
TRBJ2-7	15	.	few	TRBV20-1	CSAREPRGRVYEQYF	TGCAGTGCTAGAGAACCGCGGGGGCGGGTCTACGAGCAGTACTTC
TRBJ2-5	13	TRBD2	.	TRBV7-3	CASSLRRGETQYF	TGTGCCAGCAGCTTAAGGCGGGGGGAGACCCAGTACTTC
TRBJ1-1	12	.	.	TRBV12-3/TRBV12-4	CASSLPSLGAFF	TGTGCCAGCAGTTTACCCTCCTTGGGCGCTTTCTTT
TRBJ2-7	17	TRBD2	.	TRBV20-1	CSARDPRSSGFTYEQYF	TGCAGTGCTAGAGATCCTAGGTCTAGCGGATTCACCTACGAGCAGTACTTC
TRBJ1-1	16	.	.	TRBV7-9	CASSPSAITGNTEAFF	TGTGCCAGCAGCCCTAGCGCGATTACAGGGAACACTGAAGCTTTCTTT
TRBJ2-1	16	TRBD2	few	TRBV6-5	CASSYPLAGGPNEQFF	TGTGCCAGCAGTTACCCCCTAGCGGGAGGGCCGAATGAGCAGTTCTTC
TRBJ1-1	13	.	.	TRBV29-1	CSVRRQLTGEAFF	TGCAGCGTTCGACGGCAACTCACAGGGGAAGCTTTCTTT
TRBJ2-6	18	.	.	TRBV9	CASSASIQGLTGANVLTF	TGTGCCAGCAGCGCCTCAATACAGGGTCTAACTGGGGCCAACGTCCTGACTTTC
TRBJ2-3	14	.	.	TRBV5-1	CASSTEGSTDTQYF	TGCGCCAGCAGCACAGAGGGGAGCACAGATACGCAGTATTTT
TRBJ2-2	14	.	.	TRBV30	CAYQTGRGTGELFF	TGTGCCTACCAGACAGGCCGGGGGACCGGGGAGCTGTTTTTT
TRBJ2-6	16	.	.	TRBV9	CASSVGTTPGANVLTF	TGTGCCAGCAGCGTAGGGACGACTCCTGGGGCCAACGTCCTGACTTTC
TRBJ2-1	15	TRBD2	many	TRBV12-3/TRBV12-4	CASSASGTTYNEQFF	TGTGCCAGCAGTGCTAGCGGGACGACCTACAATGAGCAGTTCTTC
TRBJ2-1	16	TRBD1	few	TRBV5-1	CASSRGQGASNNEQFF	TGCGCCAGCAGCAGGGGACAGGGGGCATCGAACAATGAGCAGTTCTTC
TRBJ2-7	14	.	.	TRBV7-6	CASSLGQEPYEQYF	TGTGCCAGCAGCTTAGGGCAGGAGCCCTACGAGCAGTACTTC
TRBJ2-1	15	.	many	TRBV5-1	CASSLGTGYHNEQFF	TGCGCCAGCAGCTTGGGAACGGGGTACCACAATGAGCAGTTCTTC
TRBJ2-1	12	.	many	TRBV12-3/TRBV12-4	CASSYRYNEQFF	TGTGCCAGCAGTTACAGGTACAATGAGCAGTTCTTC
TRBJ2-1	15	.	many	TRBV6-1	CASRPILENYNEQFF	TGTGCCAGTAGACCCATACTAGAGAACTACAATGAGCAGTTCTTC
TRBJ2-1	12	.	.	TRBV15	CATSRVRNEQFF	TGTGCCACCAGCAGAGTAAGGAATGAGCAGTTCTTC
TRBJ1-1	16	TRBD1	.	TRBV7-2	CASSPRGGQGNTEAFF	TGTGCCAGCAGCCCCAGGGGGGGACAGGGGAATACTGAAGCTTTCTTT
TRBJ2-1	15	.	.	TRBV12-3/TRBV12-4	CASSLGPGRVSEQFF	TGTGCCAGCAGTTTAGGGCCCGGGAGAGTAAGTGAGCAGTTCTTC
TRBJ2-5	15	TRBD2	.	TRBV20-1	CSAPGLAGVPETQYF	TGCAGTGCTCCGGGACTAGCGGGAGTCCCAGAGACCCAGTACTTC